This TCR beta chain was recovered during a study of blood T cells in healthy people across ages. Through a sample-barcoded 5' primer and a J-beta primer mix, a second PCR was run for 7 to 11 cycles. Tags on each cDNA molecule came from a template-switch adaptor with 12 random nucleotides. TCRdb itself ran the 5' RACE reads through MiXCR, one entry per CDR3 protein. Among about 670,000 distinct CDR3 sequences listed, about 50% were seen once. The CDR3 contains 16 residues. Trimming took off 0 bases at V and 0 bases at J, with 9 bases between the two ends. The V gene's germline CDR1 is DFQATT and CDR2 SNEGSKA (reference sequence). Each donor supplied 8 to 10 milliliters of peripheral blood. The study isolated at least 6.5 million PBMCs from each sample.

Material for sequencing was blood. This rearrangement joins TRBV20-1 to TRBJ2-6; unclear D gene. The sequence was collected from a woman of 80 years or more in good health. CDR3 sequence (DNA): TGCAGTGCTAGAGACTTAGCCCGCTCTGGGGCCAACGTCCTGACTTTC. Protein product: CSARDLARSGANVLTF.